These T cell receptor beta chains were read from a single sample in a study of shared clonotypes between healthy human individuals. This table comes from immunoSEQ multiplex PCR, and its TCRdb copy is limited to in-frame clones, with some not included. The data contain 2,100,000 or so clones, more than 90% of them seen just once; the ten biggest clones take up approximately 0.13%. Sequenced: naive CD4+ T cells sorted from blood. The receptors stem from a man aged 18 to 35 in good health. The CDR3 runs from the conserved cysteine through the conserved F or W.

CDR3 protein	J gene	V gene
CASSLQLLVEQFF	TRBJ2-1	TRBV4-2
CASSASRGGPGETDTQYF	TRBJ2-3	TRBV2
CASSQGTGDGYTF	TRBJ1-2	TRBV18
CASSLASGPYNEQFF	TRBJ2-1	TRBV7-2
CASSYSGQGMGEQYF	TRBJ2-7	TRBV6-6
CASSSGTSGADTQYF	TRBJ2-3	TRBV28
CASISGGANTGELFF	TRBJ2-2	TRBV19
CASSLALGKDTSTDTQYF	TRBJ2-3	TRBV7-2
CAWNEGGSGAFF	TRBJ1-1	TRBV30
CASSSGKPYEQYF	TRBJ2-7	TRBV6-5
CASSEQGIETQYF	TRBJ2-5	TRBV9
CATAGLAGEKDTQYF	TRBJ2-3	TRBV2